The rows below give T cell receptor beta chains drawn from one sample of a study of cytomegalovirus exposure and HLA in healthy donors. The protocol was immunoSEQ multiplex PCR, while the TCRdb copy is restricted to in-frame clones and leaves out a portion. The sample shows about 130,000 clones, around 80% of them seen only once. The sequenced material came from PBMCs. The receptors stem from a man aged 30 to 39 in good health and CMV-seropositive. Both conserved end residues are part of each CDR3. Fields, in order: D gene, V gene, J gene, clone size, CDR3 protein, CDR3 DNA. A D gene is named only where the DNA matches it firmly. Part of the rows lack a size; the others show once, few, many or a class for expanded clones.

d_gene: TRBD2; v_gene: TRBV29-1; j_gene: TRBJ2-7; abundance: .; CDR3aa: CSVGSGTYEQYF; CDR3nt: TGCAGCGTAGGTAGCGGGACATACGAGCAGTACTTC
d_gene: TRBD2; v_gene: TRBV9; j_gene: TRBJ2-3; abundance: .; CDR3aa: CASSNGGTILPDTQYF; CDR3nt: TGTGCCAGCAGCAATGGGGGGACTATACTACCAGATACGCAGTATTTT
d_gene: .; v_gene: TRBV9; j_gene: TRBJ2-7; abundance: .; CDR3aa: CASSTGEYEQYF; CDR3nt: TGTGCCAGCAGCACGGGGGAATACGAGCAGTACTTC
d_gene: .; v_gene: TRBV5-8; j_gene: TRBJ1-2; abundance: few; CDR3aa: CASSDRAGYGYTF; CDR3nt: TGTGCCAGCAGCGACCGGGCAGGGTATGGCTACACCTTC
d_gene: TRBD2; v_gene: TRBV6-1; j_gene: TRBJ2-7; abundance: .; CDR3aa: CASRLAGTVTYEQYF; CDR3nt: TGTGCCAGCAGGCTAGCGGGAACGGTAACCTACGAGCAGTACTTC
d_gene: .; v_gene: TRBV29-1; j_gene: TRBJ2-2; abundance: few; CDR3aa: CSVWRHTGELFF; CDR3nt: TGCAGCGTCTGGAGGCATACCGGGGAGCTGTTTTTT
d_gene: TRBD1; v_gene: TRBV4-1; j_gene: TRBJ2-7; abundance: .; CDR3aa: CASSPIHGTGNEQYF; CDR3nt: TGCGCCAGCAGCCCCATACACGGGACAGGGAATGAGCAGTACTTC
d_gene: .; v_gene: TRBV6-1; j_gene: TRBJ1-1; abundance: .; CDR3aa: CASSVHGGTEAFF; CDR3nt: TGTGCCAGCAGTGTCCACGGGGGGACTGAAGCTTTCTTT
d_gene: TRBD1; v_gene: TRBV2; j_gene: TRBJ1-6; abundance: .; CDR3aa: CASSVGRGQFNSPLHF; CDR3nt: TGTGCCAGCAGTGTGGGAAGGGGGCAGTTTAATTCACCCCTCCACTTT
d_gene: .; v_gene: TRBV30; j_gene: TRBJ1-5; abundance: .; CDR3aa: CAWSHEDNQPQHF; CDR3nt: TGTGCCTGGAGTCACGAGGATAATCAGCCCCAGCATTTT
d_gene: TRBD2; v_gene: TRBV27; j_gene: TRBJ2-1; abundance: .; CDR3aa: CASSLFTSGRDEQFF; CDR3nt: TGTGCCAGCAGTTTATTCACTAGCGGGAGGGATGAGCAGTTCTTC
d_gene: .; v_gene: TRBV18; j_gene: TRBJ2-6; abundance: .; CDR3aa: CASSPYTGAGANVLTF; CDR3nt: TGTGCCAGCTCACCATATACAGGAGCTGGGGCCAACGTCCTGACTTTC
d_gene: TRBD2; v_gene: TRBV6-6; j_gene: TRBJ2-5; abundance: .; CDR3aa: CASSYRHGGGQETQYF; CDR3nt: TGTGCCAGCAGTTACCGTCATGGGGGGGGTCAAGAGACCCAGTACTTC
d_gene: TRBD2; v_gene: TRBV5-1; j_gene: TRBJ2-1; abundance: few; CDR3aa: CASTHLAGGSNEQFF; CDR3nt: TGCGCCAGCACCCATCTAGCGGGAGGAAGCAATGAGCAGTTCTTC
d_gene: TRBD2; v_gene: TRBV19; j_gene: TRBJ2-7; abundance: .; CDR3aa: CASSIGLAGGYEQYF; CDR3nt: TGTGCCAGTAGTATAGGACTAGCGGGAGGCTACGAGCAGTACTTC
d_gene: .; v_gene: TRBV9; j_gene: TRBJ2-3; abundance: .; CDR3aa: CASSVDPGGPGARF; CDR3nt: TGTGCCAGCAGCGTAGACCCCGGAGGCCCGGGAGCTCGTTTT
d_gene: TRBD1; v_gene: TRBV7-9; j_gene: TRBJ1-2; abundance: .; CDR3aa: CASSPRQGSPMGYTF; CDR3nt: TGTGCCAGCAGCCCCAGACAGGGGTCCCCTATGGGCTACACCTTC
d_gene: TRBD2; v_gene: TRBV18; j_gene: TRBJ2-2; abundance: once; CDR3aa: CASSRLAGNTGELFF; CDR3nt: TGTGCCAGCTCACGGCTAGCGGGAAACACCGGGGAGCTGTTTTTT
d_gene: .; v_gene: TRBV6-5; j_gene: TRBJ1-1; abundance: .; CDR3aa: CASSWRGTEAFF; CDR3nt: TGTGCCAGCAGTTGGCGGGGGACTGAAGCTTTCTTT
d_gene: .; v_gene: TRBV9; j_gene: TRBJ1-3; abundance: .; CDR3aa: CASSFGDSGNTIYF; CDR3nt: TGTGCCAGCAGTTTTGGAGACTCTGGAAACACCATATATTTT
d_gene: TRBD1; v_gene: TRBV27; j_gene: TRBJ1-1; abundance: .; CDR3aa: CASSYLRTGPMNTEAFF; CDR3nt: TGTGCCAGCAGTTACCTACGGACAGGGCCAATGAACACTGAAGCTTTCTTT
d_gene: .; v_gene: TRBV7-9; j_gene: TRBJ2-5; abundance: .; CDR3aa: CASSLPDSEETQYF; CDR3nt: TGTGCCAGCAGCTTACCGGACAGTGAAGAGACCCAGTACTTC
d_gene: TRBD2; v_gene: TRBV27; j_gene: TRBJ2-1; abundance: .; CDR3aa: CASSQGTSGRNEQFF; CDR3nt: TGTGCCAGCAGTCAAGGGACTAGCGGGAGAAATGAGCAGTTCTTC
d_gene: .; v_gene: TRBV7-3; j_gene: TRBJ2-2; abundance: few; CDR3aa: CASSLGLITGELFF; CDR3nt: TGTGCCAGCAGCTTAGGGCTAATCACCGGGGAGCTGTTTTTT
d_gene: TRBD2; v_gene: TRBV5-1; j_gene: TRBJ2-1; abundance: .; CDR3aa: CASSLGSGAGNEQFF; CDR3nt: TGCGCCAGCAGCTTGGGTAGCGGGGCGGGCAATGAGCAGTTCTTC
d_gene: .; v_gene: TRBV7-8; j_gene: TRBJ1-1; abundance: .; CDR3aa: CASSLGLTTEAFF; CDR3nt: TGTGCCAGCAGCTTAGGACTGACCACTGAAGCTTTCTTT
d_gene: TRBD1; v_gene: TRBV5-1; j_gene: TRBJ2-1; abundance: .; CDR3aa: CASSTQVGQGDGNEQFF; CDR3nt: TGCGCCAGCAGCACCCAAGTCGGACAGGGGGACGGCAATGAGCAGTTCTTC
d_gene: TRBD2; v_gene: TRBV5-1; j_gene: TRBJ2-7; abundance: .; CDR3aa: CASSLAVAGGPGRGEQYF; CDR3nt: TGCGCCAGCAGCTTGGCCGTAGCGGGAGGGCCAGGAAGAGGCGAGCAGTACTTC
d_gene: .; v_gene: TRBV7-2; j_gene: TRBJ2-2; abundance: many; CDR3aa: CASSPVWDFALTGELFF; CDR3nt: TGTGCCAGCAGCCCAGTCTGGGACTTTGCCCTCACCGGGGAGCTGTTTTTT
d_gene: TRBD2; v_gene: TRBV10-3; j_gene: TRBJ2-1; abundance: .; CDR3aa: CAIKTTSGSYNEQFF; CDR3nt: TGTGCCATCAAAACGACTAGCGGTTCCTACAATGAGCAGTTCTTC
d_gene: TRBD1; v_gene: TRBV29-1; j_gene: TRBJ1-1; abundance: .; CDR3aa: CSVWTGKTEAFF; CDR3nt: TGCAGCGTCTGGACAGGGAAGACTGAAGCTTTCTTT